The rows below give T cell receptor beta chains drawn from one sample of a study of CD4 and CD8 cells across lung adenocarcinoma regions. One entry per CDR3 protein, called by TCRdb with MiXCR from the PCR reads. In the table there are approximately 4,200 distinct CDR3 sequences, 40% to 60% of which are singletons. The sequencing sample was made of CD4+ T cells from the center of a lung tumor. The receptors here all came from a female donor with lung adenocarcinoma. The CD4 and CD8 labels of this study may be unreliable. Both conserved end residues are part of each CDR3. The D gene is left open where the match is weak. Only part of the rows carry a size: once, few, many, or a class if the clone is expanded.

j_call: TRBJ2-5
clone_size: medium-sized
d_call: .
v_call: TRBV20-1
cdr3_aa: CSARFSKETQYF
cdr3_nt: TGCAGTGCTAGGTTCTCCAAAGAGACCCAGTACTTC

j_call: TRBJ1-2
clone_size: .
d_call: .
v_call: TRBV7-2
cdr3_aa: CASSLRGSPNYGYTF
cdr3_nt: TGTGCCAGCAGCTTAAGGGGGAGCCCAAACTATGGCTACACCTTC

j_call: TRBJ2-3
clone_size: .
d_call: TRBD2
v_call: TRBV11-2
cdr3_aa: CASSLDPREGSDTQYF
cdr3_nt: TGTGCCAGCAGCTTAGATCCTAGGGAGGGGTCAGATACGCAGTATTTT

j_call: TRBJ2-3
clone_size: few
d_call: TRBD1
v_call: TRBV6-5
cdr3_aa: CASSSLTGVDTQYF
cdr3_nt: TGTGCCAGCAGTTCTCTCACAGGGGTGGATACGCAGTATTTT

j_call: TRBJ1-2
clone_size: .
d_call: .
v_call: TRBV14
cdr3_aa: CASSLETDLRYTF
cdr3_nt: TGTGCCAGCAGCCTTGAAACCGATTTGCGCTACACCTTC

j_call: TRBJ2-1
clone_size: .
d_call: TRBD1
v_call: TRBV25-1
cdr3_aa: CASSYRDREHNEQFF
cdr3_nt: TGTGCCAGCAGTTACCGGGACAGGGAGCACAATGAGCAGTTCTTC

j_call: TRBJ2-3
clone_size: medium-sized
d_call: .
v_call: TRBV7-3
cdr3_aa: CASSTTGTDTQYF
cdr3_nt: TGTGCCAGCAGCACAACAGGGACAGATACGCAGTATTTT

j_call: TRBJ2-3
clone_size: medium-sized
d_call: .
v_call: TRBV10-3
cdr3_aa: CAIRRETDTQYF
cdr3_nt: TGTGCCATCAGGAGGGAAACAGATACGCAGTATTTT

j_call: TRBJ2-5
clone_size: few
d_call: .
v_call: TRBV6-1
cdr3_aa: CASRTGQETQYF
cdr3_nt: TGTGCCAGCAGAACAGGGCAAGAGACCCAGTACTTC

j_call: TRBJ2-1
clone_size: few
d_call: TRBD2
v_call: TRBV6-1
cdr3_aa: CASSPASGGYNEQFF
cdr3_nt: TGTGCCAGCAGCCCGGCTAGCGGGGGTTACAATGAGCAGTTCTTC

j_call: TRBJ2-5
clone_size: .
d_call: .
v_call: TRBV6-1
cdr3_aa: CASSENPGETQYF
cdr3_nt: TGTGCCAGCAGTGAAAATCCCGGGGAGACCCAGTACTTC

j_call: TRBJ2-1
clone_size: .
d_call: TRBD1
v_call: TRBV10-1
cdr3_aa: CASSELGTGGVRFF
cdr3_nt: TGCGCCAGCAGTGAGCTGGGGACAGGGGGCGTTCGGTTCTTC

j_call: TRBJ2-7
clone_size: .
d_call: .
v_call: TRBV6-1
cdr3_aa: CASTNVGFYEQYF
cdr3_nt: TGTGCCAGCACCAACGTGGGGTTCTACGAGCAGTACTTC

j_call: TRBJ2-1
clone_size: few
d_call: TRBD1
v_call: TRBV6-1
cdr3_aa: CASREQGASYNEQFF
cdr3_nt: TGTGCCAGCAGGGAGCAGGGGGCCTCCTACAATGAGCAGTTCTTC

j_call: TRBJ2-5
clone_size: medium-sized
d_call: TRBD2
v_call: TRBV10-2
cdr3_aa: CASSELAGGETQYF
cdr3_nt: TGCGCCAGCAGTGAACTAGCGGGGGGAGAGACCCAGTACTTC

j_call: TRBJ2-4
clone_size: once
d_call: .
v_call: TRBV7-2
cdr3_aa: CPGTGRAAKDMQYF
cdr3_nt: TGTCCCGGCACCGGGCGGGCAGCCAAAGACATGCAGTACTTT

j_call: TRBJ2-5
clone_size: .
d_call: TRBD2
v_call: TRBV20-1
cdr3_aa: CSARDALSGRARNEQYF
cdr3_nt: TGCAGTGCTCGAGACGCGCTGAGCGGGAGGGCCAGGAATGAGCAGTACTTC

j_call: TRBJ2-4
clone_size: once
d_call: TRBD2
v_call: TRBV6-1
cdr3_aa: CATRLAGDKNMQYF
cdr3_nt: TGTGCCACCCGGCTAGCGGGGGACAAAAATATGCAGTACTTT

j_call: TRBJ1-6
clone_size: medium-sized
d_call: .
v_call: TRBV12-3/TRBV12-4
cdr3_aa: CASRAGTSIPLHF
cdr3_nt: TGTGCCAGCAGAGCCGGGACATCGATTCCCCTCCACTTT

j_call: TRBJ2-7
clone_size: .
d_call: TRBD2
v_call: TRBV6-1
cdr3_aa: CASSWEGNYEQYF
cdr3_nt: TGTGCCAGCTCTTGGGAGGGGAACTACGAGCAGTACTTC

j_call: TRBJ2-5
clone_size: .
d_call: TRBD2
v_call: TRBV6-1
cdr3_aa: CASSERGREETQYF
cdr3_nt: TGTGCCAGCAGTGAACGCGGGAGAGAAGAGACCCAGTACTTC

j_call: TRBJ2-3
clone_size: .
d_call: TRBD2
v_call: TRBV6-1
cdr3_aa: CASSPTSGSTDALSF
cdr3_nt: TGTGCCAGCAGCCCGACTAGCGGGAGCACAGACGCCCTGTCTTTT